Following are 27 T cell receptor beta chains from one sample sequenced in a study of control samples from healthy donors and cancer patients. Data came from immunoSEQ multiplex PCR; TCRdb stores just in-frame clones and leaves some out. The data show some 200,000 clones, just under 95% seen once. The specimen was blood. These receptors were obtained from a man between 18 and 29 years old in good health.

The chain carries TRBV2 and TRBJ1-4; 11 bases line up with TRBD1. The CDR3 extends over 15 amino acids. Germline V CDR1 and CDR2: SNHLY, FYNNEI. V lost 11 bases to trimming and J lost 7 bases; unmatched junction nucleotides: 12. CDR3 residues: CAWMPGTGGFEKLFF. The CDR3 region has the DNA TGTGCCTGGATGCCCGGGACAGGGGGGTTTGAAAAACTGTTTTTT.

V gene TRBV15 combines with J gene TRBJ1-4; D perhaps matches TRBD1 (5 bases). Germline V CDR1 and CDR2: LNHNV, YYDKDF (reference sequence). This CDR3 has 13 amino acids. V lost 6 bases, J lost 8 bases, and 13 bases lay in between. As DNA, the CDR3 is TGTGCCACCAGTATCGGGGGGAAGGAAAAACTGTTTTTT. It translates to CATSIGGKEKLFF.

The chain employs TRBV3-1 (or the pseudogene TRBV3-2) and TRBJ2-5; D unclear. V lost 8 bases, J lost 13 bases, and 17 bases lay in between. CDR3 size: 11 residues. Germline values: CDR1 LGHDT, CDR2 YNNKEL (reference sequence). This CDR3 is CASGKGLPLYF. The DNA for the CDR3 is TGTGCCAGCGGTAAAGGGCTGCCCCTGTACTTC.

The chain joins TRBV3-1 (or the pseudogene TRBV3-2) to TRBJ2-3; a weak D match, TRBD2 (6 bases). The germline V gene has CDR1 LGHDT and CDR2 YNNKEL (reference sequence). The V end was cut by 1 base, the J end by 5 bases, with 19 bases between. The length of the CDR3 is 17 residues. The CDR3 sequence: CASSQGDSGSQGDTQYF. In nucleotides, the CDR3 is TGTGCCAGCAGCCAAGGGGATAGCGGATCTCAGGGAGATACGCAGTATTTT.

This clone was seen just once. The V and J genes are TRBV6-5 and TRBJ1-1; no clear D gene. CDR1 and CDR2 (germline): MNHEY, SVGAGI. Trimming shortened V by 10 bases and J by 3 bases, and 15 bases separated the two germline ends. CDR3 length: 13 residues. The CDR3, as DNA: TGTGCCATTTTACGGTTACTGGACACTGAAGCTTTCTTT. Its translation: CAILRLLDTEAFF.

The rearrangement links TRBV7-9 to TRBJ1-3; the match to TRBD1 covers 10 bases. CDR1 and CDR2 (germline): SEHNR, FQNEAQ (reference sequence). V gave up 5 bases and J gave up 5 bases; unmatched junction bases: 3. The CDR3 is 14 amino acids. The CDR3 nucleotides read TGTGCCAGCAGCCCGACAGGGGGCCGAAACACCATATATTTT. Its translation: CASSPTGGRNTIYF.

The chain combines TRBV5-6 with TRBJ1-2; TRBD1 is a possible D gene (6 bases). V was clipped by 3 bases and J by 0 bases, with 12 bases between them. Germline CDR1 and CDR2: SGHDT and YYEEEE. There are 15 residues in the CDR3. The CDR3, as DNA: TGTGCCAGCAGCTGGGGGCAGACCTCTAACTATGGCTACACCTTC. As protein: CASSWGQTSNYGYTF.

This chain connects TRBV5-1 to TRBJ2-4, with a possible D match to TRBD1 (5 bases). CDR1 and CDR2 from the germline V gene are SGHRS and YFSETQ. This CDR3 is built from 14 residues. V dropped 0 bases and J dropped 1 base, with 5 bases sitting between them. The CDR3 here is CASSLGQAKNIQYF. The CDR3, as DNA: TGCGCCAGCAGCTTGGGACAGGCCAAAAACATTCAGTACTTC.

This clone was counted once. The V gene is TRBV11-1, the J gene TRBJ2-7; D not resolved. V was shortened by 2 bases and J by 1 base, with 15 bases between the two germline ends. The germline gives CDR1 SGHAT, CDR2 FQDESV (reference sequence). This CDR3 is 16 amino acids long. The CDR3 is CASSLSWADGSYEQYF. In DNA form, the CDR3 reads TGTGCCAGCAGCTTATCCTGGGCGGACGGATCCTACGAGCAGTACTTC.

The J gene is TRBJ2-3, the V gene TRBV13; a weak D match, TRBD1 (5 bases). The V end was cut by 3 bases, the J end by 5 bases, with 9 bases between. Germline V gene sequence: CDR1 PRHDT, CDR2 FYEKMQ (reference sequence). CDR3 length: 13 amino acids. DNA of the CDR3: TGTGCCAGCAGCTTCAGGGTTCAAGATACGCAGTATTTT. This sequence encodes CASSFRVQDTQYF.

CDR3 sequence (DNA): TGTGCCAGCAGCGCGGGACAGGGAGGGAGCTATGGCTACACCTTC. Translating gives CASSAGQGGSYGYTF. This chain links TRBV9 with TRBJ1-2; 9 bases line up with TRBD1. The CDR3 loop spans 15 amino acids. Trimming removed 3 bases from V and 4 bases from J; junction bases left unmatched: 7. Germline V lookup: CDR1 SGDLS, CDR2 YYNGEE. Filled out from reference TRBV9 and TRBJ1-2, the complete variable domain reads DSGVTQTPKHLITATGQRVTLRCSPRSGDLSVYWYQQSLDQGLQFLIQYYNGEERAKGNILERFSAQQFPDLHSELNLSSLELGDSALYFCASSAGQGGSYGYTFGSGTRLTVV.

This chain joins TRBV28 and TRBJ2-2; either TRBD1 or TRBD2 may fit D (5 bases each). The CDR3 extends over 14 amino acids. From germline, CDR1 is MDHEN and CDR2 SYDVKM. Between the trimmed V and J ends, which lost 3 bases and 6 bases, there was a span of 11 bases. The CDR3 nucleotides are TGTGCCAGCAGTTTGATCCTGGGGGCCGGGGAGCTGTTTTTT. This gives the protein CASSLILGAGELFF.

The gene calls are TRBV20-1 and TRBJ1-2; the match to TRBD1 covers 9 bases. The V gene end was trimmed by 3 bases and the J gene end by 10 bases; junction bases not matched to a gene: 12. Germline V gene sequence: CDR1 DFQATT, CDR2 SNEGSKA (reference sequence). This CDR3 contains 14 residues. CDR3 DNA: TGCAGTGCTAGTGGCGGTACAGGGGGCGCCGACTACACCTTC. Translating gives CSASGGTGGADYTF.

The gene calls are TRBV14 and TRBJ1-2; the match to TRBD1 covers 9 bases. The length of the CDR3 is 14 residues. Germline V CDR1 and CDR2: SGHDN, FVKESK. V shed 11 bases and J 8 bases; nucleotides not matched to a gene: 15. This CDR3 is CAVTSAGTGSGYTF. The CDR3 DNA sequence: TGTGCCGTTACTTCTGCCGGGACAGGGAGCGGCTACACCTTC.

This clone was recorded once. As DNA, the CDR3 is TGTGCCAGCAGCACCCCAGGGTTGAACACTGAAGCTTTCTTT. Residues: CASSTPGLNTEAFF. J is TRBJ1-1 and V is TRBV6-5; TRBD1 might be the D (5 bases). V shed 6 bases and J shed 0 bases, with 11 bases lying between them. Looked up from germline, CDR1 is MNHEY and CDR2 is SVGAGI. The CDR3 loop spans 14 amino acids.

The rearrangement links TRBV24-1 to TRBJ2-7; D might be TRBD1 (6 bases). V gave up 4 bases and J gave up 4 bases, with 19 bases separating them. Germline V gives CDR1 KGHDR, CDR2 SFDVKD. This CDR3 has 16 residues. The CDR3 region has the DNA TGTGCCACCAGTGAGGGGAACAGGGTCGGACTTTACGAGCAGTACTTC. Translating gives CATSEGNRVGLYEQYF.

V and J are TRBV6-5 and TRBJ2-5; D gene ambiguous. This CDR3 spans 13 amino acids. Trimming removed 0 bases from V and 1 base from J, with 3 bases in between. Germline V gene sequence: CDR1 MNHEY, CDR2 SVGAGI. CDR3 DNA sequence: TGTGCCAGCAGTTACTCGATCCAAGAGACCCAGTACTTC. This encodes CASSYSIQETQYF.

The chain combines TRBV11-1 with TRBJ2-3, with D possibly being TRBD2 (6 bases). Trimming cost V 5 bases and J 6 bases, with 15 bases left between them. CDR3 length equals 14 residues. Germline CDR1 reads SGHAT; CDR2 reads FQDESV (reference sequence). CDR3 residues: CASSPTSRSDTQYF. Here the CDR3 DNA reads TGTGCCAGCAGCCCTACTAGCAGGTCCGATACGCAGTATTTT.

This chain links TRBV28 with TRBJ1-6, with D tentatively TRBD1 (6 bases). CDR1 is MDHEN and CDR2 is SYDVKM in the germline V gene. This CDR3 contains 18 residues. Trimming shortened V by 4 bases and J by 7 bases, and 23 bases separated the two germline ends. CDR3 region: CASSSLSTGFLLNSPLHF. For the CDR3, the DNA is TGTGCCAGCAGTTCACTTTCCACAGGGTTTTTACTGAATTCACCCCTCCACTTT.

This clone has only one observation. This chain uses TRBV6-5 with TRBJ2-2; no definite D call. The CDR3 loop spans 11 amino acids. Trimming cost V 5 bases and J 6 bases, with 4 bases left between them. Germline assignment: CDR1 MNHEY and CDR2 SVGAGI. Here the CDR3 reads CASSRAGELFF. The CDR3 region has the DNA TGTGCCAGCAGTAGGGCCGGGGAGCTGTTTTTT.

The gene calls are TRBV10-3 and TRBJ2-4; D unresolved. V gave up 0 bases and J gave up 0 bases, with 9 bases separating them. This CDR3 contains 16 residues. Germline lookup yields CDR1 ENHRY and CDR2 SYGVKD. This CDR3 is CAISESPDLAKNIQYF. The CDR3 region has the DNA TGTGCCATCAGTGAGTCGCCCGACCTAGCCAAAAACATTCAGTACTTC.

The V call is TRBV3-1 (or the pseudogene TRBV3-2), the J call TRBJ1-1; D is perhaps TRBD1 (6 bases). Trimming removed 2 bases at V and 1 base at J, with 8 bases between. Germline CDR1 and CDR2: LGHDT and YNNKEL (reference sequence). The CDR3 sequence is 14 residues long. The CDR3 DNA reads TGTGCCAGCAGCCAACAGGGGCAGAACACTGAAGCTTTCTTT. This translates into CASSQQGQNTEAFF.

V gene TRBV5-5 combines with J gene TRBJ2-7; 7 bases align to TRBD1. The trim removed 2 bases at V and 7 bases at J, leaving 6 bases unmatched. Per the germline V gene, CDR1 is SGHKS and CDR2 is YYEKEE (reference sequence). This CDR3 spans 13 amino acids. The CDR3 loop reads CASSFGQDGEQYF. As DNA, the CDR3 is TGTGCCAGCAGCTTCGGACAGGACGGTGAGCAGTACTTC.

V and J are TRBV2 and TRBJ1-5; D call uncertain. There are 15 residues in the CDR3. Germline V gene lookup returns CDR1 SNHLY and CDR2 FYNNEI. Trimming removed 0 bases from V and 0 bases from J, with 6 bases in between. The CDR3 loop reads CASSEAGHSNQPQHF. DNA of the CDR3: TGTGCCAGCAGTGAAGCCGGGCATAGCAATCAGCCCCAGCATTTT.

This sequence joins TRBV30 and TRBJ1-5; 7 bases fit TRBD1. CDR1 GTSNPN and CDR2 SVGIG come from the germline V gene (reference sequence). This CDR3 contains 14 residues. After removal of 3 bases from V and 4 bases from J, the junction contained 6 bases not matched to a gene. The CDR3 sequence is CAWSPGTENQPQHF. The CDR3, as DNA: TGTGCCTGGAGCCCCGGGACAGAGAATCAGCCCCAGCATTTT.

The chain links TRBV10-3 to TRBJ1-2, with D possibly matching TRBD1 (5 bases). Trimming stripped 8 bases from V and 8 bases from J, with 24 bases between. The CDR3 consists of 15 residues. The germline gives CDR1 ENHRY, CDR2 SYGVKD. This CDR3 reads CAIFSTREGDLGYTF. CDR3 DNA: TGTGCCATCTTCTCGACCCGGGAAGGGGATTTGGGCTACACCTTC.

The CDR3 sequence is CASSPRDRSGYEQFF. CDR3 nucleotide sequence: TGTGCCAGCAGTCCTCGGGACCGTAGTGGGTATGAGCAGTTCTTC. V is TRBV7-3 and J is TRBJ2-1, with D possibly being TRBD1 or TRBD2 (5 bases each). Looked up from germline, CDR1 is SGHTA and CDR2 is FQGTGA. V was pared by 6 bases and J by 8 bases, with 20 bases between. CDR3 length equals 15 residues.